This T cell receptor beta chain derives from a study of blood T cells in healthy people across ages. Germline V gives CDR1 SQVTM, CDR2 ANQGSEA. The CDR3 extends over 14 amino acids. Trimming stripped 4 bases from V and 0 bases from J, with 13 bases between. Primed by a sample-barcoded 5' primer and a J-beta primer mix, a second PCR proceeded for about 7 to 11 cycles. TCRdb processed the 5' RACE reads anew with MiXCR; each CDR3 protein has one entry. The sample lists over a million distinct CDR3 sequences, around 40% seen once, with 4% in the top ten. Individuals who donated were healthy Caucasians from Russia aged roughly 6 to 90.

The TCR comes from a woman aged 18-35 years in good health. The sample comprised blood. This sequence joins TRBV29-1 and TRBJ2-7; D unresolved. The CDR3 DNA is TGCAGCGTTGGACACCACCTAGGCTCCTACGAGCAGTACTTC. Its translation is CSVGHHLGSYEQYF.